What follows describes a single TCR beta chain. The target of this receptor is not known. No per-base quality is available; no much larger clone lies one base away. The germline V gene encodes CDR1 LGHNA and CDR2 YSLEER. The CDR3, cysteine through phenylalanine, is 15 amino acids long. The kept DNA is CDR3 alone, 45 bases in frame from the first base. Deletion took 0 bases off V and 5 bases off J, with a span of 11 bases between the germline ends. Instrument on record: Illumina NovaSeq 6000. TCRalpha and TCRbeta cDNA libraries were built by 5'RACE with constant-segment primers, adding sample barcodes and unique molecular identifiers. RNA was extracted from every sample with Trizol reagent. Libraries were amplified in two PCR steps, with a second sample barcode and Illumina TruSeq adapters added in the second step. Sequencing of the libraries was done on an Illumina NovaSeq, producing 2 x 150 bp paired-end reads. The authors processed their data as follows. With migec v1.2.7, reads were demultiplexed and then collapsed into UMI-guided consensus sequences. Using mixcr v2.1.11, UMI consensuses were aligned to TRA and TRB V and J templates and then assembled into clonotypes. Expanded or contracted clonotypes were those called significant by both edgeR and NoisET, with noise models trained on biological replicates. For edgeR calls, a false discovery rate-adjusted p below 0.01 and a log2 fold-change threshold of 1 were applied. As an exploratory analysis of dynamics, PCA with hierarchical clustering was applied to max-normalized trajectories of the 1000 most abundant clonotypes. The CD4 or CD8 phenotype of responding clones was assigned using the separately sequenced CD4+ and CD8+ repertoires. Clones were called with MiXCR by TCRdb after fastp trimmed the public reads at Q25, and only in-frame beta chains were retained. Rows matching on CDR3 protein sequence are summarized as one entry with the most common DNA and genes. Clone size and V and J calls follow TCRdb, not the original study. The sample contains about 110,000 distinct CDR3 sequences, 22% of them found a single time. The leading ten clones occupy approximately 41% of the sample.

This sample was taken from a study of T-cell memory formation after mild COVID-19 (dated by TCRdb to the early 2020s). For context, the study as a whole: TCR sequence clusters from the two donors were found to be largely donor specific. The cohort comprised two young, previously healthy adult volunteers, one female and one male. Longitudinal TCRalpha and TCRbeta repertoire sequencing tracked T-cell clones expanding and contracting after mild COVID-19 in two donors. Beyond this particular receptor, the publication reports: Clones contracting from day 15 to 85 had balanced CD4/CD8 phenotypes, while a second wave expanding from day 15 to 37 was biased towards CD4+. The detection of some responding clones in pre-infection memory suggests that pre-existing cross-reactive memory T cells joined the SARS-CoV-2 response. The study covered only a couple of mild cases, and larger cohorts including severe cases with pre-infection samples were considered necessary. Contracting CD4+ clones were located mainly in the CM and EM memory subsets, whereas CD8+ clones were found to be enriched in EMRA. Whether the second-wave clones peaking on day 37 were SARS-CoV-2 specific was not confirmed.

PBMCs were isolated by Ficoll-Paque density gradient centrifugation. The sample taken for sequencing was PBMCs or a T cell subset sorted from them (not recorded which). The chain couples TRBV4-3 to TRBJ1-5, and possibly TRBD1, on 5 matching bases. The receptor was isolated from a young man who had mild COVID-19 (a few samples of this study predate the infection). The sample titles of this study are shuffled in the database, so cell type and time point are left out; the donor was told from shared clones. The CDR3 sequence is CASSQDWQGDQPQHF. The DNA sequence is given as TGCGCCAGCAGCCAAGACTGGCAGGGCGATCAGCCCCAGCATTTT.